This TCR beta chain was retrieved from a study of blood T cell repertoires in COVID-19. Study background: Researchers got acute and convalescent COVID-19 samples from the United States, Italy and Spain.

In the original analysis: Estimation of nucleated cell counts was performed using reference gene primer amplification. Assay: immunoSEQ multiplex PCR; the TCRdb copy retains only in-frame clones and omits some. V, J and clone size reflect that table, while D and trimming were determined from the DNA. This table has roughly 320,000 clones, approximately 85% appearing once. V shed 5 bases and J 5 bases; nucleotides not matched to a gene: 13. The CDR3 runs 16 residues. Germline loops: CDR1 SGHRS, CDR2 YFSETQ. The chain combines TRBV5-1 with TRBJ2-1, with 7 bases identical to TRBD2. This TCR was recovered from a human donor in a cohort sampled during active COVID-19. The sample comprised peripheral blood. The CDR3 region has the DNA TGCGCCAGCAGGAGAGAGACCACTAGCGCCCACAATGAGCAGTTCTTC. Translation gives CASRRETTSAHNEQFF.